The next 28 T cell receptor beta chains were all read from a single sample in a study of blood T cells in healthy people across ages. A sample-barcoded 5' primer and a J-beta primer mix were used in a second PCR of roughly 7 to 12 cycles. Via MiXCR, TCRdb re-called the 5' RACE reads, giving one row per CDR3 protein. The sample holds about 510,000 distinct CDR3 sequences, around a quarter seen once. In addition, the sample was reused for a study of T cells of mothers and their children.

Material: blood. Source of these receptors: a boy aged 2 to 9 in good health.

This clonotype has more than one count but fewer than ten. The chain carries TRBV3-1 and TRBJ2-3; TRBD2 might be the D (7 bases). The CDR3 consists of 16 residues. Trimming shortened V by 4 bases and J by 8 bases, and 22 bases separated the two germline ends. CDR1 and CDR2 (germline): LGHDT, YNNKEL (reference sequence). The CDR3 here is CASSLGGGAKAGTQYF. CDR3 coding DNA: TGTGCCAGCAGCCTCGGTGGGGGGGCCAAGGCAGGTACGCAGTATTTT.

This clonotype has just a few counts. This sequence joins TRBV3-1 and TRBJ1-2; 8 nucleotides agree with TRBD1. The CDR3 consists of 14 residues. The V and J ends lost 3 bases and 5 bases, in that order; junction bases with no gene match: 5. Per germline, CDR1 LGHDT and CDR2 YNNKEL (reference sequence). DNA of the CDR3: TGTGCCAGCAGCCAGGACGGACAGGGATATGGCTACACCTTC. It specifies CASSQDGQGYGYTF.

This clonotype has more than one count but fewer than ten. This CDR3 is CASSFLATVKREAFF. The DNA of the CDR3 is TGTGCCAGCAGCTTCCTTGCGACGGTCAAACGGGAAGCTTTCTTT. The rearrangement uses TRBV7-2 and TRBJ1-1; no clear D. The germline gives CDR1 SGHTA, CDR2 FQGNSA. The CDR3 is made up of 15 amino acids. Deletions cut 3 bases from V and 8 bases from J, with 19 bases between.

As for this clonotype: A much larger clonotype is one base distant, so this may be a read error. J is TRBJ2-1 and V is TRBV11-2, with D uncertain. Germline V gene data show CDR1 as SGHAT and CDR2 as FQNNGV. The CDR3 runs 16 residues. The V end was cut by 4 bases, the J end by 7 bases, with 20 bases between. This CDR3 reads CASSSRANSLINEQFF. In DNA form, the CDR3 reads TGTGCCAGCAGCTCTCGCGCTAATTCCCTAATAAATGAGCAGTTCTTC.

This clonotype was seen a handful of times. The CDR3: CASSLLQGHEKLFF. DNA of the CDR3: TGTGCCAGCAGCTTACTCCAGGGGCACGAAAAACTGTTTTTT. V and J are TRBV7-6 and TRBJ1-4; D may be TRBD1 (6 bases). The length of the CDR3 is 14 residues. Looked up from germline, CDR1 is SGHVS and CDR2 is FNYEAQ. Trimming took 2 bases from V and 8 from J, leaving 12 bases between them.

This clonotype was detected only a few times. This chain uses TRBV11-2 with TRBJ2-5; 7 bases match TRBD2. The J call may be in error: the DNA end matches TRBJ2-7 better. There are 15 residues in the CDR3. Germline assignment: CDR1 SGHAT and CDR2 FQNNGV. This CDR3 reads CASSGRAGRYDEQYF. CDR3 coding DNA: TGTGCCAGCAGCGGGAGGGCAGGGCGGTACGACGAGCAGTACTTC.

This clonotype has only a few counts. This rearrangement joins TRBV19 to TRBJ2-3, with TRBD1 as a possible D gene (5 bases). Deletions cut 4 bases from V and 5 bases from J, with 10 bases between. Germline V CDR1 and CDR2: LNHDA, SQIVND (reference sequence). The CDR3 length is 13 residues. In DNA, the CDR3 is TGTGCCAGTAGTAGCAGGGCTCAAGATACGCAGTATTTT. This translates into CASSSRAQDTQYF.

The chain employs TRBV9 and TRBJ2-5, with D possibly being TRBD2 (5 bases). The DNA end is a closer match to TRBJ2-7, so the J assignment may be wrong. Looked up from germline, CDR1 is SGDLS and CDR2 is YYNGEE. The CDR3 loop spans 15 amino acids. As DNA, the CDR3 is TGTGCCAGCAGCGTAGGAAGGACTGAAACCTACGAGCAGTACTTC. It yields the protein CASSVGRTETYEQYF.

The chain combines TRBV14 with TRBJ2-7; D is perhaps TRBD1 (6 bases). Trimming cost V 1 base and J 6 bases, with 16 bases left between them. There are 15 residues in the CDR3. Looked up from germline, CDR1 is SGHDN and CDR2 is FVKESK. The CDR3 DNA is TGTGCCAGCAGCCAAGTCGGGACACGGAACGCCGAGCAGTACTTC. Translating gives CASSQVGTRNAEQYF.

The J gene is TRBJ2-2, the V gene TRBV4-1; D unresolved. CDR3 length: 13 amino acids. The V and J ends lost 0 bases and 5 bases respectively, with 4 bases between them. Germline lookup yields CDR1 MGHRA and CDR2 YSYEKL. Here the CDR3 reads CASSQDRTGELFF. The CDR3 DNA reads TGCGCCAGCAGCCAAGATAGAACCGGGGAGCTGTTTTTT.

The gene calls are TRBV28 and TRBJ2-1; D ambiguous. The CDR3 length is 13 residues. V lost 11 bases and J 9 bases, leaving 20 bases between the germline ends. Germline CDR1 reads MDHEN; CDR2 reads SYDVKM. The CDR3 region is CAAARGSHGEQFF. CDR3 DNA sequence: TGTGCCGCGGCGAGAGGTAGTCATGGTGAGCAGTTCTTC.

Many counts were recorded for this clonotype. The CDR3 DNA reads as TGTGCCAGCAGTCCCATCCCCAGGGAGTGGGACTATGGCTACACCTTC. As protein: CASSPIPREWDYGYTF. The chain joins TRBV2 to TRBJ1-2; possibly TRBD1 for D (5 bases). The germline V and J ends were trimmed by 5 bases and 3 bases, with 19 bases remaining between them. Germline-derived CDR1 and CDR2 are SNHLY and FYNNEI. This CDR3 contains 16 residues.

The V gene is TRBV19, the J gene TRBJ2-7, with D maybe TRBD1 (5 bases). The V and J ends lost 3 bases and 2 bases respectively, with 23 bases between them. CDR1 is LNHDA and CDR2 is SQIVND in the germline V gene (reference sequence). The CDR3 runs to 18 residues. CDR3 region: CASSMRTNRPQETYEQYF. The CDR3 DNA reads as TGTGCCAGTAGTATGAGGACAAACAGACCCCAAGAGACCTACGAGCAGTACTTC.

The CDR3 loop reads CSARLLSRGNEQFF. The DNA for the CDR3 is TGCAGTGCTCGACTACTCTCTAGGGGGAATGAGCAGTTCTTC. The rearrangement joins TRBV20-1 to TRBJ2-1, with D perhaps matching TRBD1 (6 bases). This CDR3 spans 14 amino acids. The germline CDR1 and CDR2 sequences are DFQATT and SNEGSKA (reference sequence). Between the trimmed V and J ends, which lost 5 bases and 7 bases, there was a span of 18 bases.

CDR3: CSAREGAGARETQYF. CDR3 sequence (DNA): TGCAGTGCTAGAGAGGGGGCCGGGGCCAGGGAGACCCAGTACTTC. The V and J genes are TRBV20-1 and TRBJ2-5; D perhaps matches TRBD1 (6 bases). CDR1 and CDR2 from the germline V gene are DFQATT and SNEGSKA (reference sequence). The CDR3 contains 15 residues. Trimming took 0 bases from V and 5 from J, leaving 16 bases between them.

This clonotype has more than one count but fewer than ten. The gene calls are TRBV12-3 or TRBV12-4 and TRBJ2-7; 8 bases agree with TRBD2. Near its end, the DNA agrees better with TRBJ2-1, so the J call may be wrong. CDR3 length: 12 residues. The CDR3 region is CASGRGGDEQFF. The CDR3 bases are TGTGCCAGCGGCCGGGGGGGCGATGAGCAGTTCTTC.

The genes are TRBV3-1 and TRBJ2-3; D call uncertain. The CDR3 is 14 amino acids. Trimming cost V 3 bases and J 6 bases, with 13 bases left between them. Germline loops: CDR1 LGHDT, CDR2 YNNKEL (reference sequence). In DNA form, the CDR3 reads TGTGCCAGCAGCCACCCCCGCTTGGCGGATACGCAGTATTTT. Translated: CASSHPRLADTQYF.

The table lists this clonotype with a few counts. The rearrangement joins TRBV7-6 to TRBJ2-3, with TRBD2 identical over 14 bases. The ends lost 4 bases at V and 0 bases at J; junction bases unmatched: 3. CDR3 size: 17 residues. The V gene's germline CDR1 is SGHVS and CDR2 FNYEAQ. Here the CDR3 DNA reads TGTGCCAGCAGCTCGACTAGCGGGGGGGTTAGCACAGATACGCAGTATTTT. Translating gives CASSSTSGGVSTDTQYF.

The V and J genes are TRBV30 and TRBJ2-7; D may be TRBD2 (6 bases). V gave up 5 bases and J gave up 5 bases, with 19 bases separating them. CDR3 length equals 14 residues. The V gene's germline CDR1 is GTSNPN and CDR2 SVGIG (reference sequence). The CDR3 DNA is TGTGCCTGGGAAAGCGGGTGGGCCCCCCACGAGCAGTACTTC. It yields the protein CAWESGWAPHEQYF. Supplemented by reference TRBV30 and TRBJ2-7, the full variable domain reads SQTIHQWPATLVQPVGSPLSLECTVEGTSNPNLYWYRQAAGRGLQLLFYSVGIGQISSEVPQNLSASRPQDRQFILSSKKLLLSDSGFYLCAWESGWAPHEQYFGPGTRLTVT.

This clonotype was seen a few times. V is TRBV19 and J is TRBJ2-7, with a tentative D call TRBD2 (6 bases). Deletions cut 10 bases from V and 6 bases from J, with 13 bases between. There are 11 residues in the CDR3. The germline V gene encodes CDR1 LNHDA and CDR2 SQIVND (reference sequence). The CDR3 is CATGVAGEQYF. The CDR3 DNA sequence: TGTGCCACGGGGGTTGCGGGCGAGCAGTACTTC.

This clonotype was observed a handful of times. V usage is TRBV14 and J usage is TRBJ2-5; D unclear. The ends were cut back, 4 bases at V and 5 bases at J, with 17 bases in the middle. Germline lookup yields CDR1 SGHDN and CDR2 FVKESK. CDR3 length equals 15 residues. The CDR3 DNA follows: TGTGCCAGCAGCCTTGGGCCCTCCTCCAGGGAGACCCAGTACTTC. Translation: CASSLGPSSRETQYF.

V and J are TRBV6-2 or TRBV6-3 and TRBJ2-5; 14 nucleotides line up with TRBD2. The last part of the DNA fits TRBJ2-1 better; the J call may be wrong. CDR1 MNHEY and CDR2 SVGEGT come from the germline V gene. This CDR3 contains 17 residues. This CDR3 reads CASSSIIGLAGGMEQFF. CDR3 nucleotide sequence: TGTGCCAGCAGTTCTATCATTGGACTAGCGGGGGGTATGGAGCAGTTCTTC.

V is TRBV25-1 and J is TRBJ2-7; 7 bases line up with TRBD1. The germline CDR1 and CDR2 sequences are MGHDK and SYGVNS. Germline trimming cut 3 bases from V and 7 bases from J; bases unmatched to any gene: 9. The CDR3 covers 14 residues. The DNA of the CDR3 is TGTGCCAGCAGTGACGGGGACAGATGGTGGGAGCAGTACTTC. This gives the protein CASSDGDRWWEQYF.

The genes are TRBV12-3 or TRBV12-4 and TRBJ2-1; D ambiguous. The CDR3 is 11 amino acids. Deletions cut 6 bases from V and 7 bases from J, with 7 bases between. The CDR3 spells CASSIGNEQFF. In nucleotides, the CDR3 is TGTGCCAGCAGCATAGGGAATGAGCAGTTCTTC.

The rearrangement links TRBV7-8 to TRBJ2-5; D may be TRBD2 (6 bases). This CDR3 is 15 amino acids long. Germline lookup yields CDR1 SGHVS and CDR2 FQNEAQ. Trimming cost V 1 base and J 1 base, with 10 bases left between them. In DNA form, the CDR3 reads TGTGCCAGCAGCTTAGGGGTTAGCGGCCAAGAGACCCAGTACTTC. This encodes CASSLGVSGQETQYF.

V and J are TRBV9 and TRBJ2-1, with D maybe TRBD1 (6 bases). The DNA end is a closer match to TRBJ2-5, so the J assignment may be wrong. The CDR3 covers 14 residues. The V gene's germline CDR1 is SGDLS and CDR2 YYNGEE. CDR3: CASSSSQTGETQYF. Here the CDR3 DNA reads TGTGCCAGCAGCTCGTCCCAGACAGGAGAGACCCAGTACTTC.

In this sample, this clonotype turned up a few times. The chain recombines TRBV12-5 with TRBJ2-7; D is tentatively TRBD1 or TRBD2 (5 bases each). The germline V gene has CDR1 LGHNT and CDR2 FRNRAP. The V gene lost 5 bases and the J gene lost 4 bases, with 12 bases spanning the gap. This CDR3 region has 13 residues. The CDR3 nucleotides are TGTGCTAGTGGTGCAGGGACGGTTTACGAGCAGTACTTC. Protein: CASGAGTVYEQYF.

This clonotype was observed many times. The chain employs TRBV5-1 and TRBJ2-3, with D perhaps matching TRBD2 (5 bases). The CDR3 totals 14 residues. Germline values: CDR1 SGHRS, CDR2 YFSETQ. Trimming stripped 5 bases from V and 1 base from J, with 11 bases between. The CDR3 is CASSKGDGTDTQYF. CDR3 bases: TGCGCCAGCAGTAAGGGAGACGGCACAGATACGCAGTATTTT.